The 5 T cell receptor beta chains given below trace back to one sample, sequenced in a study of blood T cell repertoires in COVID-19. The method was immunoSEQ multiplex PCR; TCRdb's version includes in-frame clones alone and lacks a portion of them. The data contain 25,000 to 35,000 clones, 75% to 90% of them seen just once; the ten biggest clones take up less than 6.5%. Sequencing input: peripheral blood. The receptor source for this set is a man in his sixties with active COVID-19.

This chain joins TRBV9 and TRBJ2-7, with a weak D call TRBD1 (5 bases). The V and J ends lost 0 bases and 6 bases respectively, with 19 bases between them. The CDR3 runs to 16 residues. Germline assignment: CDR1 SGDLS and CDR2 YYNGEE. CDR3 nucleotide sequence: TGTGCCAGCAGCGTAGCTGAGGCAGGGTTGAGAGGCGAGCAGTACTTC. It translates to CASSVAEAGLRGEQYF.

The chain couples TRBV27 to TRBJ1-5; D gene uncertain. CDR3 size: 14 residues. CDR1 and CDR2 from the germline V gene are MNHEY and SMNVEV (reference sequence). Trimming cost V 2 bases and J 0 bases, with 5 bases left between them. CDR3 sequence (DNA): TGTGCCAGCAGTTTACGGTATAGCAATCAGCCCCAGCATTTT. Amino acids: CASSLRYSNQPQHF.

The chain recombines TRBV18 with TRBJ1-6, with D possibly matching TRBD1 (5 bases). This CDR3 has 16 residues. V lost 6 bases and J 6 bases, leaving 18 bases between the germline ends. CDR1 is KGHSH, CDR2 LQKENI, per germline. CDR3 sequence (DNA): TGTGCCAGCTCGCCGTTCGGGGGTTCGGGTAATTCACCCCTCCACTTT. Its translation is CASSPFGGSGNSPLHF.

The chain carries TRBV7-9 and TRBJ2-1; TRBD1 aligns across 8 bases. CDR3 length: 15 residues. Germline V gene sequence: CDR1 SEHNR, CDR2 FQNEAQ (reference sequence). J gave up 6 bases and V 2 bases, and 6 bases lay outside the gene matches. The CDR3 sequence: CASSLNRGNGNEQFF. The DNA of the CDR3 is TGTGCCAGCAGCTTAAACAGGGGGAATGGCAATGAGCAGTTCTTC. Combining the CDR3 with reference TRBV7-9 and TRBJ2-1 gives the whole variable domain DTGVSQNPRHKITKRGQNVTFRCDPISEHNRLYWYRQTLGQGPEFLTYFQNEAQLEKSRLLSDRFSAERPKGSFSTLEIQRTEQGDSAMYLCASSLNRGNGNEQFFGPGTRLTVL.

This clone was seen only once. The chain has TRBV11-2 and TRBJ1-3; D gene unclear. The V end lost 2 bases, the J end lost 0 bases, and 5 bases lay between the germline ends. This CDR3 has 14 residues. In germline, CDR1 is SGHAT, CDR2 FQNNGV. The CDR3 reads CASSLSISGNTIYF. CDR3 sequence (DNA): TGTGCCAGCAGCTTATCCATCTCTGGAAACACCATATATTTT. The whole variable domain, filled in from reference TRBV11-2 and TRBJ1-3, reads EAGVAQSPRYKIIEKRQSVAFWCNPISGHATLYWYQQILGQGPKLLIQFQNNGVVDDSQLPKDRFSAERLKGVDSTLKIQPAKLEDSAVYLCASSLSISGNTIYFGEGSWLTVV.